This T cell receptor beta chain was identified during a study of read filtering for tumor transcriptome and immune sequencing. The wider study: R-ISS stage counts were roughly 8 for I, 15 to 20 for II, six or seven for III.

This clonotype was seen at least ten times. Molecular barcoded adaptors covering alpha/delta and beta/gamma chains were used on 400 to 450 ng RNA. TCRdb passed the reads through MiXCR, listing each CDR3 protein once. The sample consists of approximately 57,000 distinct CDR3 sequences, approximately 13% of them appearing once. CDR3 length: 14 amino acids. The germline CDR1 and CDR2 sequences are SGHDT and YYEEEE. Between the trimmed V and J ends, which lost 3 bases and 4 bases, there was a span of 13 bases. This receptor was taken from a donor aged 40 or older with multiple myeloma. The chain carries TRBV5-6 and TRBJ1-2; no clear D. What was sequenced was a population of CD138-negative cells sorted from bone marrow. The CDR3 bases are TGTGCCAGCAGCTCGGGAGCCAGTTCCTATGGCTACACCTTC. Its translation: CASSSGASSYGYTF.